This T cell receptor beta chain stems from a study of blood T cell repertoires in COVID-19. The repertoire was sequenced with immunoSEQ multiplex PCR; TCRdb's copy has only in-frame clones and lacks some. The sample shows 120,000 to 150,000 clones, under 90% of them seen only once. After removal of 7 bases from V and 5 bases from J, the junction contained 6 bases not matched to a gene. Germline loops: CDR1 ENHRY, CDR2 SYGVKD. The CDR3 length is 13 residues. This sequence originates from a human donor in a cohort sampled during active COVID-19. Sequencing was carried out using peripheral blood. The genes are TRBV10-3 and TRBJ2-7; 9 bases are shared with TRBD1. CDR3 loop: CAITGTGYHEQYF. CDR3 DNA sequence: TGTGCCATCACAGGGACAGGGTACCACGAGCAGTACTTC.